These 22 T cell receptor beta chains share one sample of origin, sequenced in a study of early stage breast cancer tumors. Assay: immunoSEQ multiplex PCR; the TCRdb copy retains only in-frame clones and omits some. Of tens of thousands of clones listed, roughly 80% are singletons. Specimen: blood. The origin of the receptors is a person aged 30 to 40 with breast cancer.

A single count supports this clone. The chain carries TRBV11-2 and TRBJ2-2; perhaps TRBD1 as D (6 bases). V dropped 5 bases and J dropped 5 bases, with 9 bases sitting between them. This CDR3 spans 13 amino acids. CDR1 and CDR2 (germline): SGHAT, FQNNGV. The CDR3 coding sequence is TGTGCCAGCAGCCTAAGGGGGACCGGGGAGCTGTTTTTT. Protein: CASSLRGTGELFF. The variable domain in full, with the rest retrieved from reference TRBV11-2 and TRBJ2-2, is EAGVAQSPRYKIIEKRQSVAFWCNPISGHATLYWYQQILGQGPKLLIQFQNNGVVDDSQLPKDRFSAERLKGVDSTLKIQPAKLEDSAVYLCASSLRGTGELFFGEGSRLTVL.

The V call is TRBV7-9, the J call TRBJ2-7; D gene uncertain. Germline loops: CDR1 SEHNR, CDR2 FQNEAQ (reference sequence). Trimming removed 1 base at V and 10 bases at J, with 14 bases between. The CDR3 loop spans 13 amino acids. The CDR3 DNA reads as TGTGCCAGCAGCTTAGGAGGTAAGGTATTCCAGTACTTC. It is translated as CASSLGGKVFQYF. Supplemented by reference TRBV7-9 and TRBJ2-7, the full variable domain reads DTGVSQNPRHKITKRGQNVTFRCDPISEHNRLYWYRQTLGQGPEFLTYFQNEAQLEKSRLLSDRFSAERPKGSFSTLEIQRTEQGDSAMYLCASSLGGKVFQYFGPGTRLTVT.

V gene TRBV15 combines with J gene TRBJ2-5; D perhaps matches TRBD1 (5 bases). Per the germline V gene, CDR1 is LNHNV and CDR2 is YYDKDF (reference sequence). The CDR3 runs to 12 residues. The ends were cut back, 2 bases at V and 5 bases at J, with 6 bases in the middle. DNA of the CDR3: TGTGCCACCAGCAGATCAGGGGAGACCCAGTACTTC. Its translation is CATSRSGETQYF. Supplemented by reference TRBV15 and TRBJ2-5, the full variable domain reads DAMVIQNPRYQVTQFGKPVTLSCSQTLNHNVMYWYQQKSSQAPKLLFHYYDKDFNNEADTPDNFQSRRPNTSFCFLDIRSPGLGDTAMYLCATSRSGETQYFGPGTRLLVL.

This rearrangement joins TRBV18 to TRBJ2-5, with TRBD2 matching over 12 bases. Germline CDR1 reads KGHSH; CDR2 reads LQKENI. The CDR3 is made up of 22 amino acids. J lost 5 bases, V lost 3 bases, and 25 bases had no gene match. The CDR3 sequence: CASSPFPGPSSGRALGKETQYF. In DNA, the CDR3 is TGTGCCAGCTCACCCTTCCCAGGGCCTTCTAGCGGGAGGGCCTTGGGCAAGGAGACCCAGTACTTC.

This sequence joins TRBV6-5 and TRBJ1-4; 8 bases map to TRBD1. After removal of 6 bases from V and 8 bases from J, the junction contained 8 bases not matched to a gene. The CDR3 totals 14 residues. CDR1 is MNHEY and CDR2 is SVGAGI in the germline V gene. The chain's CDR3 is CASSPDRAGEKLFF. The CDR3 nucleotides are TGTGCCAGCAGCCCGGACAGGGCAGGCGAAAAACTGTTTTTT.

CDR3 sequence reads: CASSPGTGGQETQYF. CDR3 coding DNA: TGTGCCAGTAGTCCCGGGACAGGGGGACAAGAGACCCAGTACTTC. This chain connects TRBV19 to TRBJ2-5, with TRBD1 matching over 11 bases. Germline CDR1 reads LNHDA; CDR2 reads SQIVND (reference sequence). V was clipped by 5 bases and J by 2 bases; unmatched bases: 4. CDR3 length: 15 residues.

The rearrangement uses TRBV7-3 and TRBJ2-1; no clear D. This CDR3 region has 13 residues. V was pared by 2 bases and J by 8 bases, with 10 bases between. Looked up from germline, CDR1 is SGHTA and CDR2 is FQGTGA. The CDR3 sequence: CASSLVLRDEQFF. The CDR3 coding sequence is TGTGCCAGCAGCTTAGTTTTAAGGGATGAGCAGTTCTTC.

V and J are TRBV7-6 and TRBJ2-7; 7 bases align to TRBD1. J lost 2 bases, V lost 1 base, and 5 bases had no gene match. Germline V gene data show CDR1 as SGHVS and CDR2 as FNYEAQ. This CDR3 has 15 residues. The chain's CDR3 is CASSLVGDRTYEQYF. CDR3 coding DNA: TGTGCCAGCAGCTTAGTAGGGGACAGAACCTACGAGCAGTACTTC. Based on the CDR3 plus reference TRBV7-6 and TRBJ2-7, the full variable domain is GAGVSQSPRYKVTKRGQDVALRCDPISGHVSLYWYRQALGQGPEFLTYFNYEAQQDKSGLPNDRFSAERPEGSISTLTIQRTEQRDSAMYRCASSLVGDRTYEQYFGPGTRLTVT.

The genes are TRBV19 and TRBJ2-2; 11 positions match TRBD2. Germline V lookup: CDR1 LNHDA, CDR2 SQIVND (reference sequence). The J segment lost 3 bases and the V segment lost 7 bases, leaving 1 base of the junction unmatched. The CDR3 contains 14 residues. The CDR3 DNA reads TGTGCCAGTATGGGACTAGCGGACACCGGGGAGCTGTTTTTT. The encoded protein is CASMGLADTGELFF.

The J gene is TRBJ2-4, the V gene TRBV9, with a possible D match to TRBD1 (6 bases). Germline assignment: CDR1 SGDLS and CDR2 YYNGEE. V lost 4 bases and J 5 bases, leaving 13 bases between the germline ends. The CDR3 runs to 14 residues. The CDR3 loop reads CASSPNRVENIQYF. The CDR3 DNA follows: TGTGCCAGCAGCCCCAACAGGGTGGAAAACATTCAGTACTTC.

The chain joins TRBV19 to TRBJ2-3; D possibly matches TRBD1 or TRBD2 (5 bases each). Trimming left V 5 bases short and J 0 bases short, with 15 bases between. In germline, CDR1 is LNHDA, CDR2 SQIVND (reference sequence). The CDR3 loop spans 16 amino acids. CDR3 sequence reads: CASSGARTGSTDTQYF. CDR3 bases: TGTGCCAGTAGTGGGGCTCGGACGGGGAGCACAGATACGCAGTATTTT. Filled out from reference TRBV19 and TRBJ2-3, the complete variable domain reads DGGITQSPKYLFRKEGQNVTLSCEQNLNHDAMYWYRQDPGQGLRLIYYSQIVNDFQKGDIAEGYSVSREKKESFPLTVTSAQKNPTAFYLCASSGARTGSTDTQYFGPGTRLTVL.

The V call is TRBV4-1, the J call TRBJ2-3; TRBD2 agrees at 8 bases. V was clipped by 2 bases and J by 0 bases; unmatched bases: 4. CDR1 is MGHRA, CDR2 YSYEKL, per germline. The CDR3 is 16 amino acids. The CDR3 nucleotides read TGCGCCAGCAGCCAAAAGGCTAGCGGGAGCACAGATACGCAGTATTTT. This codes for CASSQKASGSTDTQYF.

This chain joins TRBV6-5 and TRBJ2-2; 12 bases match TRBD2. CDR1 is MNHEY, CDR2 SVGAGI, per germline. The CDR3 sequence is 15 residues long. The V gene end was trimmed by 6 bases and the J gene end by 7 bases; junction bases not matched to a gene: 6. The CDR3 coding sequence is TGTGCCAGCAGAGGACTAGCGGGATTGGGCGGGGAGCTGTTTTTT. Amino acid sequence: CASRGLAGLGGELFF.

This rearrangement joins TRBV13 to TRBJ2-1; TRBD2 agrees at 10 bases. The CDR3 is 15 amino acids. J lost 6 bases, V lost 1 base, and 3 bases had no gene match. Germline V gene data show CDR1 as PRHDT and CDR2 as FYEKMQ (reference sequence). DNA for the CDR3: TGTGCCAGCAGCTTAGTACTAGCGGGACCCAATGAGCAGTTCTTC. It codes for CASSLVLAGPNEQFF.

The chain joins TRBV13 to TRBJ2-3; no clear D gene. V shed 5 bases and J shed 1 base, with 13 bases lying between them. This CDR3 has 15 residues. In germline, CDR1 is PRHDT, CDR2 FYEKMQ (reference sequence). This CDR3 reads CASSIPRKGTDTQYF. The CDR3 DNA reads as TGTGCCAGCAGCATCCCCCGGAAGGGCACAGATACGCAGTATTTT.

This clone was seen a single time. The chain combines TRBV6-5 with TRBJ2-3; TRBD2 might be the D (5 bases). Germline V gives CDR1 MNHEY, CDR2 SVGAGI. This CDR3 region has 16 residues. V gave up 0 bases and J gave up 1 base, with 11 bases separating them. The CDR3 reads CASSYSPGSRTDTQYF. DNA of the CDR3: TGTGCCAGCAGTTACTCCCCGGGATCCCGCACAGATACGCAGTATTTT.

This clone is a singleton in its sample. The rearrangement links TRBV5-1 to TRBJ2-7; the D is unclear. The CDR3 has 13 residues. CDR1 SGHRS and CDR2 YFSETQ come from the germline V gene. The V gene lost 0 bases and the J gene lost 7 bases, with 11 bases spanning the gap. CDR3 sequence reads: CASSLADLGEQYF. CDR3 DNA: TGCGCCAGCAGCTTGGCCGACTTGGGGGAGCAGTACTTC.

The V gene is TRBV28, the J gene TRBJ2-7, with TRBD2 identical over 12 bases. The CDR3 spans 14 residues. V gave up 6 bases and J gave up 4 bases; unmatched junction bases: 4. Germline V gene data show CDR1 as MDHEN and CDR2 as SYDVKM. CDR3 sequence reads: CASSPGTSGYEQYF. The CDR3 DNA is TGTGCCAGCAGCCCCGGGACTAGCGGGTACGAGCAGTACTTC.

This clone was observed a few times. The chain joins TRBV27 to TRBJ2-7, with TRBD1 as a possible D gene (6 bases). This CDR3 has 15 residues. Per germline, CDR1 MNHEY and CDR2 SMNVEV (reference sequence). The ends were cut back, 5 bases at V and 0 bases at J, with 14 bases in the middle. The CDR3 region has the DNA TGTGCCAGCAGTCGCCGGACGGACAGCTCCTACGAGCAGTACTTC. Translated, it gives CASSRRTDSSYEQYF.

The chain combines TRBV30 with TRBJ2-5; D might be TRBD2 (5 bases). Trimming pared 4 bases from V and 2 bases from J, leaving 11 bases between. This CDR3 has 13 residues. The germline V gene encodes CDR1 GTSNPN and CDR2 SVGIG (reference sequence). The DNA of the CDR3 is TGTGCCTGGAATAAGGGCGGGCAAGAGACCCAGTACTTC. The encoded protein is CAWNKGGQETQYF.

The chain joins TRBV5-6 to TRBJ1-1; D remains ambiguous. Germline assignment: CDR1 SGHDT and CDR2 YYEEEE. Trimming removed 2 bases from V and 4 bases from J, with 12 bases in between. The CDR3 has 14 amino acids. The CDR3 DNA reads TGTGCCAGCAGCTTAACCCATACGGGCACTGAAGCTTTCTTT. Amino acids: CASSLTHTGTEAFF.

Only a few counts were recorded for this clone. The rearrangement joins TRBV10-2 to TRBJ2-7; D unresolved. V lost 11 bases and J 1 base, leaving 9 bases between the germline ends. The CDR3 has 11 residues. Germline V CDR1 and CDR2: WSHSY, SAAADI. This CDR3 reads CASRLSYEQYF. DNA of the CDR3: TGCGCCTCAAGGCTTTCCTACGAGCAGTACTTC.